The 18 T cell receptor beta chains reported below all come from one sample, sequenced in a study of control samples from healthy donors and cancer patients. Data came from immunoSEQ multiplex PCR; TCRdb stores just in-frame clones and leaves some out. This sample has around 79,000 clones, with roughly 93% found just once. Sequenced: PBMCs. All receptors come from a woman aged 40 to 49 with lung cancer.

This rearrangement joins TRBV4-1 to TRBJ1-3; D is ambiguous. The V gene lost 1 base and the J gene lost 0 bases, with 7 bases spanning the gap. Germline CDR1 and CDR2: MGHRA and YSYEKL. The CDR3 totals 15 residues. The CDR3 region has the DNA TGCGCCAGCAGCCAAGGAAGTAGCTCTGGAAACACCATATATTTT. This encodes CASSQGSSSGNTIYF.

V is TRBV30 and J is TRBJ1-4, with TRBD1 matching over 7 bases. The CDR3 is 19 residues long. Germline CDR1 and CDR2: GTSNPN and SVGIG (reference sequence). The J segment lost 0 bases and the V segment lost 3 bases, leaving 16 bases of the junction unmatched. The CDR3 sequence: CAWSYHLGTDLSTNEKLFF. CDR3 coding DNA: TGTGCCTGGAGCTATCATCTCGGGACAGATCTTTCAACTAATGAAAAACTGTTTTTT.

The chain couples TRBV29-1 to TRBJ2-7; 10 positions match TRBD1. Germline CDR1 is SQVTM and CDR2 is ANQGSEA. Trimming cost V 7 bases and J 2 bases; bases outside gene matches: 5. The CDR3 runs 13 residues. CDR3 nucleotides: TGCAGCGCGAGAGACAGGGGGCCCTACGAGCAGTACTTC. This translates into CSARDRGPYEQYF.

The V and J genes are TRBV9 and TRBJ2-7; D tentatively reads TRBD1 or TRBD2 (5 bases each). The germline V and J ends were trimmed by 0 bases and 4 bases, with 14 bases remaining between them. Germline assignment: CDR1 SGDLS and CDR2 YYNGEE. This CDR3 contains 15 residues. For the CDR3, the DNA is TGTGCCAGCAGCGTAGCTTTAGGGGAGAAATACGAGCAGTACTTC. Translated: CASSVALGEKYEQYF.

The chain uses TRBV30 and TRBJ2-1; the match to TRBD2 covers 11 bases. Per the germline V gene, CDR1 is GTSNPN and CDR2 is SVGIG (reference sequence). The ends lost 0 bases at V and 0 bases at J; junction bases unmatched: 4. This CDR3 contains 17 residues. In DNA form, the CDR3 reads TGTGCCTGGAGTGTTTTGGGACTAGCGGCCTCCTACAATGAGCAGTTCTTC. Its translation: CAWSVLGLAASYNEQFF.

This clone was seen only once. This chain links TRBV9 with TRBJ2-7; tentatively, D is TRBD1 (5 bases). The CDR3 has 14 amino acids. The V gene's germline CDR1 is SGDLS and CDR2 YYNGEE. Trimming took 0 bases from V and 1 from J, leaving 8 bases between them. CDR3 DNA: TGTGCCAGCAGCGTAGGGGGCCCATCCTACGAGCAGTACTTC. Its translation: CASSVGGPSYEQYF.

The gene calls are TRBV3-1 (or the pseudogene TRBV3-2) and TRBJ1-1; the D gene is possibly TRBD1 (5 bases). V lost 1 base and J lost 3, with 9 bases in between. The CDR3 spans 14 residues. Per the germline V gene, CDR1 is LGHDT and CDR2 is YNNKEL (reference sequence). DNA of the CDR3: TGTGCCAGCAGCCAAGGCGGGGGGTACACTGAAGCTTTCTTT. Its translation: CASSQGGGYTEAFF.

V and J are TRBV2 and TRBJ2-6; possibly TRBD1 for D (6 bases). CDR1 SNHLY and CDR2 FYNNEI come from the germline V gene. The V gene lost 4 bases and the J gene lost 0 bases, with 19 bases spanning the gap. CDR3 length equals 19 residues. CDR3 region: CASSVPSTQGLSGANVLTF. CDR3 DNA sequence: TGTGCCAGCAGTGTTCCTTCAACACAGGGTCTCTCTGGGGCCAACGTCCTGACTTTC.

This chain connects TRBV3-1 (or the pseudogene TRBV3-2) to TRBJ1-1; D ambiguous. Between the trimmed V and J ends, which lost 4 bases and 7 bases, there was a span of 19 bases. Germline V gene data show CDR1 as LGHDT and CDR2 as YNNKEL (reference sequence). The CDR3 extends over 15 amino acids. CDR3 region: CASSPAWASEVEAFF. CDR3 DNA sequence: TGTGCCAGCAGCCCCGCGTGGGCTTCCGAGGTTGAAGCTTTCTTT.

J is TRBJ1-3 and V is TRBV9; 10 nucleotides agree with TRBD1. The CDR3 is 18 amino acids. The V gene's germline CDR1 is SGDLS and CDR2 YYNGEE. The ends lost 7 bases at V and 1 base at J; junction bases unmatched: 14. CDR3 coding DNA: TGTGCCAGCTCCTTGGGACAGGGGCCAGGCACATCTGGAAACACCATATATTTT. Protein: CASSLGQGPGTSGNTIYF.

The J gene is TRBJ1-1, the V gene TRBV18; D may be TRBD1 (6 bases). The CDR3 contains 14 residues. CDR1 is KGHSH and CDR2 is LQKENI in the germline V gene. The V end was cut by 3 bases, the J end by 3 bases, with 11 bases between. The CDR3 DNA is TGTGCCAGCTCACCTACAGGGATGGACACTGAAGCTTTCTTT. Amino acids: CASSPTGMDTEAFF.

This clone was seen just once. The J gene is TRBJ1-3, the V gene TRBV28; D call uncertain. This CDR3 region has 17 residues. CDR1 MDHEN and CDR2 SYDVKM come from the germline V gene. Trimming shortened V by 7 bases and J by 2 bases, and 21 bases separated the two germline ends. The CDR3 DNA sequence: TGTGCCAGCACCGATAGGCGGGGAACCCTGGCTGGAAACACCATATATTTT. Translation gives CASTDRRGTLAGNTIYF.

The rearrangement uses TRBV7-2 and TRBJ2-5; 7 bases are a match to TRBD1. Germline V gives CDR1 SGHTA, CDR2 FQGNSA. There are 15 residues in the CDR3. The V gene end was trimmed by 5 bases and the J gene end by 3 bases; junction bases not matched to a gene: 9. DNA of the CDR3: TGTGCCAGCAGCCTTCACTACAGGGGCGAAGAGACCCAGTACTTC. As protein: CASSLHYRGEETQYF.

V is TRBV28 and J is TRBJ1-6; D call uncertain. The CDR3 spans 15 residues. The V end was cut by 7 bases, the J end by 10 bases, with 20 bases between. Germline values: CDR1 MDHEN, CDR2 SYDVKM. CDR3 loop: CASNPRVAGNSPLHF. CDR3 in DNA: TGTGCCAGCAATCCCCGGGTTGCGGGGAACTCACCCCTCCACTTT.

V and J are TRBV6-1 and TRBJ1-1; no firm D call. The CDR3 spans 14 residues. CDR1 and CDR2 from the germline V gene are MNHNS and SASEGT. V lost 1 base and J lost 6, with 12 bases in between. The CDR3 region has the DNA TGTGCCAGCAGTGAAGAGGGTCTGGTTCCTGAAGCTTTCTTT. Its translation: CASSEEGLVPEAFF.

The rearrangement links TRBV5-1 to TRBJ1-2, with D tentatively TRBD1 (6 bases). Germline-derived CDR1 and CDR2 are SGHRS and YFSETQ. CDR3 length equals 15 residues. Deletions cut 0 bases from V and 6 bases from J, with 15 bases between. The CDR3 coding sequence is TGCGCCAGCAGCTTGGTGGCAGGGGATGGAGATGGCTACACCTTC. This translates into CASSLVAGDGDGYTF.

The gene calls are TRBV28 and TRBJ2-1; 7 nucleotides agree with TRBD2. V shed 3 bases and J 7 bases; nucleotides not matched to a gene: 18. CDR1 and CDR2 from the germline V gene are MDHEN and SYDVKM. The CDR3 spans 18 residues. The CDR3 sequence: CASSLSPGGTITGNEQFF. CDR3 DNA sequence: TGTGCCAGCAGTTTGAGTCCTGGCGGGACTATAACGGGGAATGAGCAGTTCTTC.

The chain couples TRBV30 to TRBJ1-2, with a possible D match to TRBD1 (6 bases). V lost 5 bases and J lost 6, with 13 bases in between. CDR1 GTSNPN and CDR2 SVGIG come from the germline V gene (reference sequence). This CDR3 has 12 amino acids. CDR3 in amino acids: CAWSQGFDGYTF. The CDR3 DNA is TGTGCCTGGTCTCAGGGGTTCGATGGCTACACCTTC.